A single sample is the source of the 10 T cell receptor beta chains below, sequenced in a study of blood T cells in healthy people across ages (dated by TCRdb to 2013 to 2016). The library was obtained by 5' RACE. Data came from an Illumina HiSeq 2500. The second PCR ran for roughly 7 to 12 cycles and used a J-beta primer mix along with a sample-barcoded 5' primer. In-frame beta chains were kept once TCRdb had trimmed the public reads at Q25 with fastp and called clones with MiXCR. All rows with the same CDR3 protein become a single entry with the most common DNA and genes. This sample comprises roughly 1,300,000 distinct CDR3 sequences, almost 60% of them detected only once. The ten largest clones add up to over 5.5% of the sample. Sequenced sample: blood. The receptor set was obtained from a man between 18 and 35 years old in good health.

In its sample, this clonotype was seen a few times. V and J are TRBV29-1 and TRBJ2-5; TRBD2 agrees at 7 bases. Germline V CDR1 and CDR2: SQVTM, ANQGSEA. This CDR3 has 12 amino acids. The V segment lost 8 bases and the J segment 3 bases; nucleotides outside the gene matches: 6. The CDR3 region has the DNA TGCAGCACCCTAGCGGAAGAAGAGACCCAGTACTTC. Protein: CSTLAEEETQYF.

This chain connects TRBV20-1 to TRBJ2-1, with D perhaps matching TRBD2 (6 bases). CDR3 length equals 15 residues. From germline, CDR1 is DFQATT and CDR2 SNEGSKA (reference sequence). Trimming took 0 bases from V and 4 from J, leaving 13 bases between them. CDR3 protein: CSARDPGGAYNEQFF. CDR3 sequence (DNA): TGCAGTGCTAGAGATCCTGGCGGGGCATACAATGAGCAGTTCTTC.

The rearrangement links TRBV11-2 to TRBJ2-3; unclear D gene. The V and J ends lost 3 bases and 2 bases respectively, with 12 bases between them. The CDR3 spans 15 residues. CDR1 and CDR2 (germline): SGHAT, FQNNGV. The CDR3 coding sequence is TGTGCCAGCAGCTTCCTCGGCAGGAACACAGATACGCAGTATTTT. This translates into CASSFLGRNTDTQYF.

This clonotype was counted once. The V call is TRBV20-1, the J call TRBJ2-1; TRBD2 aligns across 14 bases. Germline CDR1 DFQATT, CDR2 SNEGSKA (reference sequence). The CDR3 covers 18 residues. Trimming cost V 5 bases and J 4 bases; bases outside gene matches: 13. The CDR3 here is CSAVPGLAGVPEYNEQFF. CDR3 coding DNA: TGCAGTGCTGTTCCGGGACTAGCGGGAGTCCCTGAATACAATGAGCAGTTCTTC.

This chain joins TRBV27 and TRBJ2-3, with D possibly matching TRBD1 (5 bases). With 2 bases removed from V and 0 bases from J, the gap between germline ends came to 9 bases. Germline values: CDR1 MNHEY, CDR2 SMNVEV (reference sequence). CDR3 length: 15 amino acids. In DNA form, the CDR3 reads TGTGCCAGCAGTTTAAGGGGCCGCAGCACAGATACGCAGTATTTT. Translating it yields CASSLRGRSTDTQYF.

The CDR3 nucleotides are TGTGCCAGCAGCGCCAAGTCGGGGGCTAATGAAAAACTGTTTTTT. This codes for CASSAKSGANEKLFF. The chain links TRBV7-9 to TRBJ1-4; maybe TRBD1 (5 bases). The length of the CDR3 is 15 residues. Between the trimmed V and J ends, which lost 5 bases and 3 bases, there was a span of 13 bases. CDR1 is SEHNR, CDR2 FQNEAQ, per germline (reference sequence).

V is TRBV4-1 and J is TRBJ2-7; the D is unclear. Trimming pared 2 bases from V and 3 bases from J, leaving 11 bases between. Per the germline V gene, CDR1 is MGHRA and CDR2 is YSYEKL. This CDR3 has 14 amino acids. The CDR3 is CASSQPGSDYEQYF. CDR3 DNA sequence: TGCGCCAGCAGCCAACCCGGGTCGGACTACGAGCAGTACTTC.

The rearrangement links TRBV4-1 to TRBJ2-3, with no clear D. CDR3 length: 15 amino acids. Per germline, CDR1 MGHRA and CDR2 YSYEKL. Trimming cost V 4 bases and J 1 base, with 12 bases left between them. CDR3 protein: CASSRYSSGTDTQYF. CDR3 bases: TGCGCCAGCAGCCGCTATAGTTCGGGCACAGATACGCAGTATTTT.

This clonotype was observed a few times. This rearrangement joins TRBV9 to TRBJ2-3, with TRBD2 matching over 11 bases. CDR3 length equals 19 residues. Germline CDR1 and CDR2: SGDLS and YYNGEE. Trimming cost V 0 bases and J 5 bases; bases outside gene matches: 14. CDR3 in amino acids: CASSVGFRASGRMGDTQYF. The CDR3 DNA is TGTGCCAGCAGCGTAGGGTTCAGAGCTAGCGGGAGGATGGGAGATACGCAGTATTTT.

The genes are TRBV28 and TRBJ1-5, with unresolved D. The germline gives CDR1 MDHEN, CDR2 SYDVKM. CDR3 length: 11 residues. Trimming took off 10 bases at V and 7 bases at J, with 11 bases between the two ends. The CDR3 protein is CATSSGQPQHF. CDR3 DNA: TGTGCCACCTCGTCGGGGCAGCCCCAGCATTTT.